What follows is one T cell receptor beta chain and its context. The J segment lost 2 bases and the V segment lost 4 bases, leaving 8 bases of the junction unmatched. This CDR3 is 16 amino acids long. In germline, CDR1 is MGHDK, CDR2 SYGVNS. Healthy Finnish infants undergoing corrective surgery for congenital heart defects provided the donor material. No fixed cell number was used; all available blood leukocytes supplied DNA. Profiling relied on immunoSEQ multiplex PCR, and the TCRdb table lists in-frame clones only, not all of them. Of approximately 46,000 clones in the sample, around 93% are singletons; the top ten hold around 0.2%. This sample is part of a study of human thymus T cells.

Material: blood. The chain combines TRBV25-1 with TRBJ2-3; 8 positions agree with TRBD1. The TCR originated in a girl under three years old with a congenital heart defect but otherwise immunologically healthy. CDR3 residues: CASSAHGTGNTDTQYF. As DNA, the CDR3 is TGTGCCAGCAGTGCTCACGGGACAGGTAACACAGATACGCAGTATTTT.